A selection of T cell receptor beta chains follows, all from one sample in a study of a mutant IDH1 vaccine in newly diagnosed glioma. Sequenced by immunoSEQ multiplex PCR; TCRdb stores in-frame clones only, minus some. The table includes about 50,000 clones, roughly 78% detected once. These receptors lack a known antigen. The sample consisted of PBMCs, taken from a glioma patient whose treatment included an IDH1 peptide vaccine. These receptors were taken from a man aged 50-60 years with glioma. Each CDR3 is given with its conserved first and last residue. Each record gives: J gene, V gene, clone size, D gene, CDR3 DNA, CDR3 protein. The D gene is left open where the match is weak. A row's size may be missing; if present it is once, few, many or a size class.

TRBJ1-5	TRBV2	few	-	TGTGCCAGCAAAGCGCAGGTGGTCAATCAGCCCCAGCATTTT	CASKAQVVNQPQHF
TRBJ2-3	TRBV29-1	-	-	TGCAGCGTTACTACCTCGGGAGATACGCAGTATTTT	CSVTTSGDTQYF
TRBJ2-7	TRBV30	-	-	TGTGCCTGGATCCCCCGACAGGTCAGCTCCTACGAGCAGTACTTC	CAWIPRQVSSYEQYF
TRBJ1-2	TRBV5-5	-	-	TGTGCCAGCAGCTTGGAGATTCACTATGGCTACACCTTC	CASSLEIHYGYTF
TRBJ1-3	TRBV9	once	-	TGTGCCAGCAGCGTAGAGGGGAATGGAAACACCATATATTTT	CASSVEGNGNTIYF
TRBJ1-5	TRBV7-9	-	-	TGTGCCAGCAGCTTTAATCCGGACCGGGGGGATCAGCCCCAGCATTTT	CASSFNPDRGDQPQHF
TRBJ1-1	TRBV10-3	-	-	TGTGCCATGGCGGGGGCAGAAACTGAAGCTTTCTTT	CAMAGAETEAFF
TRBJ1-2	TRBV25-1	-	-	TGTGCCAGCAGTGAATATATTCGAGGGGGTGGCTACACCTTC	CASSEYIRGGGYTF
TRBJ2-5	TRBV6-1	-	-	TGTGCCAGCAGTGGTCCCCTCAGGGGGGTCCAAGAGACCCAGTACTTC	CASSGPLRGVQETQYF
TRBJ2-7	TRBV18	-	TRBD2	TGTGCCAGCTCACCAATAGACGCACTAGCGGGGATGCTCGAGCAGTACTTC	CASSPIDALAGMLEQYF
TRBJ1-4	TRBV15	-	-	TGTGCCACCAGCAGAGACGGGGTAGAAAAACTGTTTTTT	CATSRDGVEKLFF
TRBJ1-3	TRBV28	-	-	TGTGCCAGCAGCGAGGGATTCTCTGGAAACACCATATATTTT	CASSEGFSGNTIYF
TRBJ1-5	TRBV28	-	-	TGTGCCGCACACAGGAGGTCGGGTCAGCCCCAGCATTTT	CAAHRRSGQPQHF
TRBJ1-5	TRBV6-1	-	-	TGTGCCAGCAGTGTCAGCAATCAGCCCCAGCATTTT	CASSVSNQPQHF